The clone carrying this TCR beta chain was recorded a few times. The PCR had 60 Vbeta and 13 Jbeta primers. The protocol was immunoSEQ multiplex PCR, while the TCRdb copy is restricted to in-frame clones and leaves out a portion. Of under 200,000 clones listed, approximately 72% are singletons. These data originate in a study of cytomegalovirus exposure and HLA in healthy donors. The CDR3 runs 15 residues. Trimming took off 4 bases at V and 5 bases at J, with 19 bases between the two ends. The germline V gene encodes CDR1 SGHRS and CDR2 YFSETQ. This TCR was sampled from a man in his late teens or twenties in good health and CMV-seronegative. The sequenced sample was PBMCs. The chain couples TRBV5-1 to TRBJ2-7; D perhaps matches TRBD1 (6 bases). The CDR3 spells CASSPPGHRPDEQYF. DNA for the CDR3: TGCGCCAGCAGCCCTCCGGGACACCGTCCCGACGAGCAGTACTTC. The whole variable domain, filled in from reference TRBV5-1 and TRBJ2-7, reads KAGVTQTPRYLIKTRGQQVTLSCSPISGHRSVSWYQQTPGQGLQFLFEYFSETQRNKGNFPGRFSGRQFSNSRSEMNVSTLELGDSALYLCASSPPGHRPDEQYFGPGTRLTVT.